This T cell receptor (beta chain) appears in the sequencing data of a study of T-cell memory formation after mild COVID-19. Whole-study results and caveats: Most CD4+ clones that shrank were in CM and EM, while CD8+ ones turned up in EMRA. Pre-infection memory already had some responding clones, implying cross-reactive memory joined. The second-wave clones peaking on day 37 were not confirmed as SARS-CoV-2-specific.

Libraries for TCRalpha and TCRbeta carried sample barcodes and unique molecular identifiers via 5'RACE. TCRdb re-analysed the 5' RACE reads in MiXCR, keeping a single row per CDR3 protein. The data show around 470,000 distinct CDR3 sequences, around 19% seen once. This clonotype was seen only a few times. The antigen remains unidentified. V gave up 2 bases and J gave up 2 bases, with 12 bases separating them. The CDR3 loop spans 15 amino acids. Germline V gives CDR1 MGHRA, CDR2 YSYEKL. The material sequenced was PBMCs or a T cell subset sorted from them (not recorded which). This TCR derives from an adult woman who had mild COVID-19 (a few samples of this study predate the infection). Cell type and time point are not known. J is TRBJ1-2 and V is TRBV4-1; D remains ambiguous. CDR3 DNA: TGCGCCAGCAGCCAATCCCAGGTTCTGAACTATGGCTACACCTTC. This encodes CASSQSQVLNYGYTF.